Listed here are 16 T cell receptor beta chains from one sample, sequenced in a study of cytomegalovirus exposure and HLA in healthy donors. Sequencing used immunoSEQ multiplex PCR; TCRdb keeps in-frame clones, though not all of them. The sample lists about 340,000 clones, about nine tenths seen once, with around 0.8% in the top ten. Sequenced: PBMCs. All receptors come from a woman aged 18-29 years in good health and CMV-seronegative.

This clone was counted many times. This chain connects TRBV7-9 to TRBJ2-1, with D possibly TRBD1 on 6 matching bases. Trimming removed 5 bases from V and 5 bases from J, with 16 bases in between. CDR3 length equals 15 residues. Germline CDR1 reads SEHNR; CDR2 reads FQNEAQ (reference sequence). For the CDR3, the DNA is TGTGCCAGCAGCCTACCACTGTACAGGGACAATGAGCAGTTCTTC. As protein: CASSLPLYRDNEQFF. Together with reference TRBV7-9 and TRBJ2-1, the CDR3 gives the full variable domain: DTGVSQNPRHKITKRGQNVTFRCDPISEHNRLYWYRQTLGQGPEFLTYFQNEAQLEKSRLLSDRFSAERPKGSFSTLEIQRTEQGDSAMYLCASSLPLYRDNEQFFGPGTRLTVL.

The chain employs TRBV27 and TRBJ2-5, with 7 bases matching TRBD1. This CDR3 region has 14 residues. The junction had 5 bases not matched to a gene; V was cut back by 7 bases and J by 0 bases. Germline V gives CDR1 MNHEY, CDR2 SMNVEV (reference sequence). The CDR3 is CASKPGQHQETQYF. CDR3 in DNA: TGTGCCAGCAAACCGGGACAGCACCAAGAGACCCAGTACTTC.

The V and J genes are TRBV18 and TRBJ2-7; TRBD2 is a possible D gene (6 bases). V was cut by 1 base and J by 4 bases, with 11 bases left in between. This CDR3 contains 14 residues. CDR1 is KGHSH and CDR2 is LQKENI in the germline V gene. The CDR3 DNA sequence: TGTGCCAGCTCACCACGCGGGGAGGCTTACGAGCAGTACTTC. Amino acids: CASSPRGEAYEQYF.

The V and J genes are TRBV9 and TRBJ1-4; 7 nucleotides align to TRBD1. The junction had 7 bases not matched to a gene; V was cut back by 8 bases and J by 3 bases. This CDR3 contains 14 residues. Germline values: CDR1 SGDLS, CDR2 YYNGEE. The CDR3 DNA reads as TGTGCCAGTGGAAAGGGGGCGCCTAATGAAAAACTGTTTTTT. It codes for CASGKGAPNEKLFF.

V is TRBV2 and J is TRBJ1-4; TRBD1 agrees at 7 bases. CDR1 SNHLY and CDR2 FYNNEI come from the germline V gene. The CDR3 covers 13 residues. J lost 8 bases, V lost 6 bases, and 6 bases had no gene match. The CDR3 is CASRQGIYEKLFF. Written as DNA, the CDR3 is TGTGCCAGCAGACAGGGGATTTACGAAAAACTGTTTTTT.

V usage is TRBV6-5 and J usage is TRBJ1-4; a weak D match, TRBD1 (6 bases). Germline V gene data show CDR1 as MNHEY and CDR2 as SVGAGI. The CDR3 runs 16 residues. V was cut by 0 bases and J by 2 bases, with 10 bases left in between. The CDR3, as DNA: TGTGCCAGCAGTTACTCGAACACAGGGACTAATGAAAAACTGTTTTTT. Residues: CASSYSNTGTNEKLFF.

This chain links TRBV28 with TRBJ1-2, with D perhaps TRBD1 (6 bases). The V gene's germline CDR1 is MDHEN and CDR2 SYDVKM. The V end lost 6 bases, the J end lost 3 bases, and 14 bases lay between the germline ends. The CDR3 spans 14 residues. As DNA, the CDR3 is TGTGCCAGCAGCACAGGGCCCACTTACTATGGCTACACCTTC. Protein: CASSTGPTYYGYTF.

The chain uses TRBV27 and TRBJ1-5; the match to TRBD1 covers 10 bases. The CDR3 is 16 residues long. CDR1 MNHEY and CDR2 SMNVEV come from the germline V gene (reference sequence). Trimming at V came to 4 bases and at J to 2 bases, leaving 5 bases not matched to a gene. CDR3: CASSSDRGIGNQPQHF. CDR3 nucleotides: TGTGCCAGCAGTTCGGACAGGGGGATCGGCAATCAGCCCCAGCATTTT.

The chain joins TRBV5-1 to TRBJ2-1; TRBD2 aligns across 8 bases. The CDR3 totals 15 residues. V shed 4 bases and J 2 bases; nucleotides not matched to a gene: 5. Germline V gene lookup returns CDR1 SGHRS and CDR2 YFSETQ. CDR3 in amino acids: CASSQTSGTYNEQFF. The CDR3 DNA sequence: TGCGCCAGCAGCCAAACTAGCGGAACCTACAATGAGCAGTTCTTC.

The rearrangement joins TRBV27 to TRBJ2-3; TRBD2 might be the D (6 bases). The CDR3 has 16 amino acids. V was clipped by 5 bases and J by 2 bases, with 17 bases between them. Germline loops: CDR1 MNHEY, CDR2 SMNVEV (reference sequence). Here the CDR3 reads CASSLPPRTNTDTQYF. The CDR3 bases are TGTGCCAGCAGTCTACCGCCTCGGACTAACACAGATACGCAGTATTTT.

This chain uses TRBV5-1 with TRBJ1-2; TRBD1 is a possible D gene (6 bases). This CDR3 has 14 amino acids. Trimming stripped 3 bases from V and 3 bases from J, with 12 bases between. CDR1 and CDR2 from the germline V gene are SGHRS and YFSETQ. The DNA of the CDR3 is TGCGCCAGCAGCTACCAGGGGAGCGACTATGGCTACACCTTC. Translated, it gives CASSYQGSDYGYTF.

The V and J genes are TRBV7-2 and TRBJ2-7, with 8 positions matching TRBD1. Germline trimming cut 1 base from V and 6 bases from J; bases unmatched to any gene: 5. Per germline, CDR1 SGHTA and CDR2 FQGNSA. The length of the CDR3 is 14 residues. CDR3 coding DNA: TGTGCCAGCAGCTTAGTGACAGGGGTGAGCGAGCAGTACTTC. Its protein product is CASSLVTGVSEQYF.

The chain recombines TRBV28 with TRBJ1-1; D unresolved. The CDR3 is made up of 11 amino acids. The germline CDR1 and CDR2 sequences are MDHEN and SYDVKM. The V end was cut by 2 bases, the J end by 6 bases, with 4 bases between. The chain's CDR3 is CASSLLAEAFF. DNA of the CDR3: TGTGCCAGCAGTTTACTAGCTGAAGCTTTCTTT.

The CDR3 spells CASSPNPGQGSTGELFF. CDR3 DNA sequence: TGTGCCAGCAGTCCAAACCCGGGACAGGGAAGCACCGGGGAGCTGTTTTTT. The J gene is TRBJ2-2, the V gene TRBV28, with 9 bases lining up with TRBD1. V lost 5 bases, J lost 4 bases, and 11 bases stayed unmatched. Germline CDR1 and CDR2: MDHEN and SYDVKM. The CDR3 totals 17 residues.

V gene TRBV4-1 combines with J gene TRBJ2-7; 7 positions match TRBD1. The CDR3 is 14 residues long. Losses at the gene ends were 4 bases for V and 2 bases for J; bases not matched to a gene: 5. Germline V CDR1 and CDR2: MGHRA, YSYEKL. The CDR3 DNA follows: TGCGCCAGCAGCCGCCCGGGACAGCCCTACGAGCAGTACTTC. This codes for CASSRPGQPYEQYF.

The genes are TRBV7-3 and TRBJ2-7; 10 bases agree with TRBD2. The germline V gene has CDR1 SGHTA and CDR2 FQGTGA. There are 14 residues in the CDR3. Trimming removed 5 bases from V and 6 bases from J; junction bases left unmatched: 7. The CDR3 DNA reads TGTGCCAGCAGCCTCGGGACTAGCGTCGGCGAGCAGTACTTC. Its translation: CASSLGTSVGEQYF.